A single sample is the source of the 13 T cell receptor beta chains below, sequenced in a study of T cell clones after liver transplantation (dated 2019 in TCRdb). Receptor libraries were prepared by the immunoSEQ multiplex PCR assay. TCRdb carries this immuneACCESS record with in-frame sequences only. Its versions omit some clonotypes, under half of them owing to an unresolved V gene in the studies checked, with the rest unexplained. Counted in this sample were some 70,000 clones; 80% of them appeared once. Over 0.45% of the sample is in the top ten clones. The time point label on this specimen signifies: pre-transplant. The material sequenced was CD4+ T cells from blood, taken before liver transplant. The origin of the receptors is a human donor who received a liver transplant.

This chain links TRBV6-5 with TRBJ1-2; D is uncertain. The CDR3 spans 14 residues. V was trimmed by 2 bases and J by 7 bases, leaving 14 bases between them. Germline V gene lookup returns CDR1 MNHEY and CDR2 SVGAGI. DNA of the CDR3: TGTGCCAGCAGTTACGACCTTAGGCTGGGTGGCTACACCTTC. It is translated as CASSYDLRLGGYTF.

The chain joins TRBV11-3 to TRBJ2-3; D may match TRBD1 or TRBD2 (5 bases each). Germline CDR1 is SGHNT and CDR2 is YENEEA. This CDR3 is 16 amino acids long. Trimming took off 5 bases at V and 0 bases at J, with 15 bases between the two ends. Written as DNA, the CDR3 is TGTGCCAGCAGCCCCCGGGGCGGCTCAAGCACAGATACGCAGTATTTT. Protein product: CASSPRGGSSTDTQYF.

This rearrangement joins TRBV28 to TRBJ2-5, with 10 bases aligning to TRBD2. Germline CDR1 and CDR2: MDHEN and SYDVKM. The CDR3 has 13 residues. Trimming took 8 bases from V and 5 from J; bases not matched to a gene: 5. The chain's CDR3 is CASSSGSTETQYF. CDR3 nucleotides: TGTGCCAGCTCTAGCGGGAGTACGGAGACCCAGTACTTC.

The chain has TRBV7-2 and TRBJ2-3; a possible D gene is TRBD2 (6 bases). Germline CDR1 SGHTA, CDR2 FQGNSA. Trimming took 6 bases from V and 0 from J, leaving 10 bases between them. The CDR3 sequence is 14 residues long. The CDR3 region is CASRPGRSTDTQYF. CDR3 in DNA: TGTGCCAGCAGGCCGGGGAGGAGCACAGATACGCAGTATTTT.

This clone was counted ten times or more. J is TRBJ1-2 and V is TRBV6-6; tentative D call: TRBD1 (5 bases). V dropped 6 bases and J dropped 8 bases, with 19 bases sitting between them. This CDR3 is 14 amino acids long. Germline values: CDR1 MNHNY, CDR2 SVGAGI (reference sequence). CDR3 in DNA: TGTGCCAGCAGCTCCGGGGACGGGGTGAGGGGCTACACCTTC. As protein: CASSSGDGVRGYTF.

The V and J genes are TRBV4-3 and TRBJ2-3, with D perhaps TRBD1 (5 bases). V lost 3 bases to trimming and J lost 2 bases, with 9 bases between them. CDR3 length: 14 amino acids. Germline CDR1 and CDR2: LGHNA and YSLEER. CDR3 coding DNA: TGCGCCAGCAGCCAGACAGTATTCACAGATACGCAGTATTTT. It specifies CASSQTVFTDTQYF.

The gene calls are TRBV2 and TRBJ2-1; 7 bases map to TRBD2. With 5 bases clipped from V and 8 bases from J, the junction kept 12 bases outside the gene matches. Germline CDR1 and CDR2: SNHLY and FYNNEI. The CDR3 has 15 residues. The CDR3 nucleotides read TGTGCCAGCAGTCAGTTTGGCGGGAGCGGCGATGAGCAGTTCTTC. Translation gives CASSQFGGSGDEQFF.

This clone was detected many times. The V call is TRBV19, the J call TRBJ2-1, with 9 bases fitting TRBD2. CDR1 is LNHDA, CDR2 SQIVND, per germline (reference sequence). Trimming cost V 5 bases and J 2 bases; bases outside gene matches: 13. The length of the CDR3 is 18 residues. The CDR3 sequence is CASSSPPGTSRAYNEQFF. CDR3 DNA sequence: TGTGCCAGTAGTTCACCTCCCGGGACTAGCAGGGCCTACAATGAGCAGTTCTTC.

The chain joins TRBV5-1 to TRBJ2-7; 9 nucleotides line up with TRBD2. Germline lookup yields CDR1 SGHRS and CDR2 YFSETQ. CDR3 length equals 16 residues. The V gene end was trimmed by 0 bases and the J gene end by 0 bases; junction bases not matched to a gene: 4. CDR3 sequence: CASSLGLAGYSYEQYF. CDR3 coding DNA: TGCGCCAGCAGCTTGGGGCTAGCGGGGTACTCCTACGAGCAGTACTTC. Full variable domain (rest looked up from reference TRBV5-1 and TRBJ2-7): KAGVTQTPRYLIKTRGQQVTLSCSPISGHRSVSWYQQTPGQGLQFLFEYFSETQRNKGNFPGRFSGRQFSNSRSEMNVSTLELGDSALYLCASSLGLAGYSYEQYFGPGTRLTVT.

There are a few counts of this clone. This sequence joins TRBV30 and TRBJ1-1, with TRBD1 matching 7 bases. Germline V CDR1 and CDR2: GTSNPN, SVGIG (reference sequence). Unmatched junction bases numbered 11, after V lost 7 bases and J lost 0 bases. The CDR3 length is 15 residues. CDR3 coding DNA: TGTGCCTATAAGACAGGGTCTTGGATGAACACTGAAGCTTTCTTT. Its protein is CAYKTGSWMNTEAFF.

V usage is TRBV28 and J usage is TRBJ1-1, with a tentative D call TRBD1 (6 bases). Germline loops: CDR1 MDHEN, CDR2 SYDVKM. The CDR3 has 14 residues. V was shortened by 1 base and J by 5 bases, with 11 bases between the two germline ends. DNA for the CDR3: TGTGCCAGCAGTTTATACGGGCAGGGGACTGAAGCTTTCTTT. Translated: CASSLYGQGTEAFF.

V is TRBV7-8 and J is TRBJ2-7, with D possibly TRBD1 on 6 matching bases. The ends were cut back, 1 base at V and 7 bases at J, with 14 bases in the middle. This CDR3 spans 14 amino acids. Germline V gene lookup returns CDR1 SGHVS and CDR2 FQNEAQ. The chain's CDR3 is CASSLGGGLREQYF. In DNA form, the CDR3 reads TGTGCCAGCAGCTTAGGAGGGGGTCTTCGGGAGCAGTACTTC.

The J gene is TRBJ1-1, the V gene TRBV18; 9 bases map to TRBD1. This CDR3 has 15 residues. V lost 4 bases and J lost 0; bases outside the gene matches: 3. Germline V gene lookup returns CDR1 KGHSH and CDR2 LQKENI. The CDR3 region has the DNA TGTGCCAGCTCACTCAGGACAGGGGTGAACACTGAAGCTTTCTTT. It codes for CASSLRTGVNTEAFF.